A single sample is the source of the 8 T cell receptor beta chains below, sequenced in a study of beta chain features in type 1 diabetes. Regarding the study as a whole: In all four CD4+ subsets, TCRB CDR3 length was significantly, moderately reduced in type 1 diabetes.

Since all of the isolated RNA was reverse transcribed, expressed TCRB transcripts were what got sequenced. Assay used: immunoSEQ multiplex PCR; TCRdb lists only in-frame clones, some missing. Of 40,000 to 50,000 clones in the sample, around 63% were seen once. The antigens for these receptors are not known. The sequencing input was Tregs from blood. The receptors originated from a man younger than 45 with type 1 diabetes. Some clones in this sample may be carry-over from other donors' samples.

This chain uses TRBV5-6 with TRBJ1-2; 7 nucleotides match TRBD1. The CDR3 extends over 13 amino acids. V was clipped by 5 bases and J by 4 bases; unmatched bases: 5. Germline CDR1 SGHDT, CDR2 YYEEEE. In nucleotides, the CDR3 is TGTGCCAGCAGTCCCGGGACAGTCTATGGCTACACCTTC. It is translated as CASSPGTVYGYTF.

This chain links TRBV7-9 with TRBJ1-5, with D tentatively TRBD1 (5 bases). Germline V CDR1 and CDR2: SEHNR, FQNEAQ (reference sequence). This CDR3 has 13 residues. Deletions cut 5 bases from V and 4 bases from J, with 9 bases between. The CDR3 nucleotides read TGTGCCAGCAGCCTAGGGGAGAATCAGCCCCAGCATTTT. Translated, it gives CASSLGENQPQHF.

This clone has more than one count but fewer than ten. The chain is built from TRBV29-1 and TRBJ2-1; TRBD1 matches at 7 bases. The CDR3 spans 12 residues. J gave up 6 bases and V 7 bases, and 6 bases lay outside the gene matches. Germline CDR1 reads SQVTM; CDR2 reads ANQGSEA. This CDR3 reads CSGSRGFNEQFF. In DNA, the CDR3 is TGCAGCGGTTCCAGGGGGTTCAATGAGCAGTTCTTC.

The chain is built from TRBV16 and TRBJ2-1; D gene uncertain. The ends were cut back, 4 bases at V and 9 bases at J, with 13 bases in the middle. The CDR3 length is 13 residues. CDR1 is KGHSY and CDR2 is FQNENV in the germline V gene. In DNA, the CDR3 is TGTGCCAGCAGCCGTTTATTAGCATCTGAGCAGTTCTTC. Translated, it gives CASSRLLASEQFF.

The rearrangement links TRBV14 to TRBJ1-6, with a weak D call TRBD1 (5 bases). Trimming cost V 8 bases and J 7 bases, with 15 bases left between them. This CDR3 comprises 14 residues. The germline V gene encodes CDR1 SGHDN and CDR2 FVKESK. The DNA of the CDR3 is TGTGCCAGCCGTGCGGGACTCCAAAATTCACCCCTCCACTTT. Protein sequence: CASRAGLQNSPLHF.

This rearrangement joins TRBV13 to TRBJ2-1; 8 nucleotides line up with TRBD2. V shed 5 bases, J shed 8 bases, and the junction held 8 bases outside the gene matches. The CDR3 spans 14 residues. The germline CDR1 and CDR2 sequences are PRHDT and FYEKMQ (reference sequence). CDR3 nucleotide sequence: TGTGCCAGCAGCCGGGGGGGGGCATATTATGAGCAGTTCTTC. The encoded protein is CASSRGGAYYEQFF.

This sequence joins TRBV10-2 and TRBJ2-3; TRBD2 might be the D (7 bases). V was clipped by 4 bases and J by 3 bases, with 11 bases between them. This CDR3 contains 14 residues. In germline, CDR1 is WSHSY, CDR2 SAAADI. CDR3 DNA sequence: TGCGCCAGCAGTGTCGGGGGGCGTACAGATACGCAGTATTTT. It translates to CASSVGGRTDTQYF.

CDR3 in amino acids: CASSPGGGGRSGYTF. In nucleotides, the CDR3 is TGTGCCAGCAGCCCGGGCGGCGGGGGGCGGTCTGGCTACACCTTC. The chain has TRBV5-6 and TRBJ1-2; D may be TRBD1 (6 bases). The CDR3 has 15 residues. CDR1 is SGHDT, CDR2 YYEEEE, per germline. V lost 4 bases and J lost 7, with 20 bases in between.